This T cell receptor (beta chain) was identified during a study of cytomegalovirus exposure and HLA in healthy donors. Primers for the PCR totalled 60 Vbeta and 13 Jbeta. Generated by immunoSEQ multiplex PCR, the TCRdb table keeps only in-frame clones and is missing some. The sample lists roughly 250,000 clones; 80% were seen once. Specimen: PBMCs. The sequence derives from a girl aged 2 to 10 in good health and CMV-seronegative.

CDR3 coding DNA: TGCGCCAGCGAGGGGTCGGGGGGCTCATACAATGAGCAGTTCTTC. Translation: CASEGSGGSYNEQFF. The chain carries TRBV5-1 and TRBJ2-1, with a possible D match to TRBD2 (7 bases). The V end lost 7 bases, the J end lost 4 bases, and 18 bases lay between the germline ends. Germline-derived CDR1 and CDR2 are SGHRS and YFSETQ. This CDR3 is built from 15 residues.